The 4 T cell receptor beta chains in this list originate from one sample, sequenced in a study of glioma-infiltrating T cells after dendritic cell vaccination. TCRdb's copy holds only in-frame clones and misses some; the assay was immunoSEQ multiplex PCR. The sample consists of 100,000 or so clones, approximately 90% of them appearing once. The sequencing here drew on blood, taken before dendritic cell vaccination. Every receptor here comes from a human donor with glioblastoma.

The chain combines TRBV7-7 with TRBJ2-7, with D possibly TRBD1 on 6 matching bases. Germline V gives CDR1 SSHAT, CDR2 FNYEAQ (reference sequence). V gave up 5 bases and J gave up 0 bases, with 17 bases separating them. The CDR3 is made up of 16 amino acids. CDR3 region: CASSKPGTMSSYEQYF. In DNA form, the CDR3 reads TGTGCCAGCAGCAAACCCGGGACAATGAGCTCCTACGAGCAGTACTTC. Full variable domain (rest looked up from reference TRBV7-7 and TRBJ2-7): GAGVSQSPRYKVTKRGQDVTLRCDPISSHATLYWYQQALGQGPEFLTYFNYEAQPDKSGLPSDRFSAERPEGSISTLTIQRTEQRDSAMYRCASSKPGTMSSYEQYFGPGTRLTVT.

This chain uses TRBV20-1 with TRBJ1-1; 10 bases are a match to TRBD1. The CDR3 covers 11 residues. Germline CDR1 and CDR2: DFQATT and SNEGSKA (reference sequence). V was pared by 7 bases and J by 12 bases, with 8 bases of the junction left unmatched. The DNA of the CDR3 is TGCAGTGGTAAGACAGGGGGCGCGTCTTTCTTT. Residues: CSGKTGGASFF.

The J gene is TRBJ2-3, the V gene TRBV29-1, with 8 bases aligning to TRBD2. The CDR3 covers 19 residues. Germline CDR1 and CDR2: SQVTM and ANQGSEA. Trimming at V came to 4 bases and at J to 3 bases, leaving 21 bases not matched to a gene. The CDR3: CSVARLPPTSGGMTDTQYF. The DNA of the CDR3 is TGCAGCGTTGCCCGACTACCACCTACTAGCGGAGGGATGACAGATACGCAGTATTTT.

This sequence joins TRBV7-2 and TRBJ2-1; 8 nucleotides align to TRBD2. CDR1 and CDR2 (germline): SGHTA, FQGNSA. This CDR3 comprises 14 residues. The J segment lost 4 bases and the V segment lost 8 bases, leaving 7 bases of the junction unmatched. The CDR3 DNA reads TGTGCCAGCCTCGGGGGGGCCAGTTACAATGAGCAGTTCTTC. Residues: CASLGGASYNEQFF.